These T cell receptor beta chains were read from a single sample in a study of regulatory T cells in long-lasting Graves disease. TCRdb processed the multiplex PCR reads anew with MiXCR; each CDR3 protein has one entry. This table holds 560,000 or so distinct CDR3 sequences, around 15% found once. The same sample was also used in a study of T cells in Graves' hyperthyroidism and ophthalmopathy.

Sequencing was performed on peripheral blood mononuclear cells (PBMCs), taken at new diagnosis, from a patient treated with antithyroid drugs. Receptors originate from a man younger than 35 with Graves disease. Each CDR3 is given with its conserved first and last residue. The D gene is left open where the match is weak. Not all rows give a size; the values are once, few, many and, for expanded clones, a class.

v_gene	j_gene	abundance	d_gene	CDR3nt	CDR3aa
TRBV15	TRBJ1-1	-	TRBD1	TGTGCCACCAGCAGAGCGCTACAGGGGGGTGGGACTGAAGCTTTCTTT	CATSRALQGGGTEAFF
TRBV27	TRBJ2-1	many	-	TGTGCCAGCAGTTTAGGGTTCTCCTACAATGAGCAGTTCTTC	CASSLGFSYNEQFF
TRBV20-1	TRBJ1-4	few	-	TGCAGTGCTAGCGAATTGGGGCAGGGCTTTGGTGAAAAACTGTTTTTT	CSASELGQGFGEKLFF
TRBV12-3/TRBV12-4	TRBJ1-5	-	TRBD1	TGTGCCAGCAGCGGGACAGGGAATCGACAGCCCCAGCATTTT	CASSGTGNRQPQHF
TRBV6-5	TRBJ1-2	many	-	TGTGCCAGCAGTTACTCGGAGACAGGTACAGATGGCTACACCTTC	CASSYSETGTDGYTF
TRBV4-1	TRBJ2-1	-	TRBD2	TGCGCCAGCAGCCGGACTAGCGGGAGACTCAATGAGCAGTTCTTC	CASSRTSGRLNEQFF
TRBV11-1	TRBJ2-7	-	TRBD2	TGTGCCAGCAGCCCACTAGCGGTCGGTCGCTCCTACGAGCAGTACTTC	CASSPLAVGRSYEQYF
TRBV4-1	TRBJ2-7	few	-	TGCGCCAGCAGCCAAGTCCACCGGCTAGAGACCTACGAGCAGTACTTC	CASSQVHRLETYEQYF
TRBV5-6	TRBJ2-1	-	TRBD2	TGTGCCAGCAGCCGGGGACTAGCGGGAGGGACGGGATACAATGAGCAGTTCTTC	CASSRGLAGGTGYNEQFF
TRBV6-1	TRBJ1-1	many	-	TGTGCCAGCAGAGACAGGTCGGTGAACACTGAAGCTTTCTTT	CASRDRSVNTEAFF
TRBV6-2/TRBV6-3	TRBJ1-5	few	TRBD1	TGTGCCAGCAGTTACTCGATAACAGGGGTCTATAGCAATCAGCCCCAGCATTTT	CASSYSITGVYSNQPQHF
TRBV6-1	TRBJ2-7	many	-	TGTGCCAGCAGTCCTCCGGGACCACCCTACGAGCAGTACTTC	CASSPPGPPYEQYF
TRBV13	TRBJ2-2	many	TRBD1	TGTGCCAGCAGCTCCATCCCCGGACAGGGCCTTTCGAACACCGGGGAGCTGTTTTTT	CASSSIPGQGLSNTGELFF
TRBV6-9	TRBJ2-2	-	TRBD2	TGTGCCAGCAGTGTATTCGAAGCGGGAGCGAACACCGGGGAGCTGTTTTTT	CASSVFEAGANTGELFF
TRBV4-1	TRBJ1-1	few	TRBD1	TGCGCCAGCAGCCAGGGGGGATACAGGGGGCTGAACACTGAAGCTTTCTTT	CASSQGGYRGLNTEAFF
TRBV19	TRBJ2-7	many	TRBD2	TGTGCCAGTAGTATCCTAGCGGGAGAGCCCTACGAGCAGTACTTC	CASSILAGEPYEQYF
TRBV7-7	TRBJ2-7	many	TRBD1	TGTGCTAGCAGCCTGGAGACAGGGGGCCTCTACGAGCAGTACTTC	CASSLETGGLYEQYF
TRBV10-2	TRBJ2-7	few	-	TGCGCCAGCAGTGCTGAGATTTCCTACGAGCAGTACTTC	CASSAEISYEQYF
TRBV19	TRBJ2-5	few	-	TGTGCCAGTAGTCCGGCAGGAAGAAAAGAGACCCAGTACTTC	CASSPAGRKETQYF
TRBV28	TRBJ1-1	many	TRBD1	TGTGCCAGCAGAGCCCCCACCCGACAGGGGGAGTTGGCTGAAGCTTTCTTT	CASRAPTRQGELAEAFF
TRBV12-3/TRBV12-4	TRBJ2-1	-	TRBD2	TGTGCCAGCAGTCCACTAGCGGGACGATACAATGAGCAGTTCTTC	CASSPLAGRYNEQFF
TRBV7-8	TRBJ2-7	many	-	TGTGCCAGCAGTGCGGGTACTTCAACACTCTACGAGCAGTACTTC	CASSAGTSTLYEQYF
TRBV10-3	TRBJ1-1	many	-	TGTGCCATCAGTGAGTCGGGGGGTTGGGGCACTGAAGCTTTCTTT	CAISESGGWGTEAFF
TRBV30	TRBJ1-2	few	TRBD1	TGTGCCTGGAGCCGGGACAGGGGAATCGGCTATGGCTACACCTTC	CAWSRDRGIGYGYTF
TRBV6-2/TRBV6-3	TRBJ1-1	many	TRBD1	TGTGCCAGCAGTTCGAGAGGGACAGGGGCGCCTGAAGCTTTCTTT	CASSSRGTGAPEAFF
TRBV7-9	TRBJ2-3	many	TRBD1	TGTGCCAGCAGCTCAGGACAGGGGGCTACAGATACGCAGTATTTT	CASSSGQGATDTQYF
TRBV28	TRBJ1-2	few	-	TGTGCCAGCAACCCGGGGGGGAACTATGGCTACACCTTC	CASNPGGNYGYTF
TRBV19	TRBJ2-1	-	TRBD1	TGTGCCAGTACTCTCGGGACAGGGGGGTACAATGAGCAGTTCTTC	CASTLGTGGYNEQFF
TRBV20-1	TRBJ2-7	-	-	TGCAGTGCTAGAGTTCGGGGTCTACCCTACGAGCAGTACTTC	CSARVRGLPYEQYF
TRBV7-6	TRBJ2-5	many	-	TGTGCCAGCAGCTTAGGGGGGTATGGGCAAGAGACCCAGTACTTC	CASSLGGYGQETQYF
TRBV3-1	TRBJ2-7	many	TRBD2	TGTGCCAGCAGCCAACCCGCGAGCGCTAGCGGGTCCTACGAGCAGTACTTC	CASSQPASASGSYEQYF
TRBV27	TRBJ2-1	many	-	TGTGCCAGCAGTCCACCCCGGGGAAATGGCCGGGATGAGCAGTTCTTC	CASSPPRGNGRDEQFF
TRBV7-8	TRBJ1-5	many	-	TGTGCCAGCAGCTTGGGGAGCCCAGGGTCCAATCAGCCCCAGCATTTT	CASSLGSPGSNQPQHF
TRBV6-1	TRBJ2-1	-	TRBD2	TGTGCCAGCAGATCTAGCGGGAGACAAAATGAGCAGTTCTTC	CASRSSGRQNEQFF